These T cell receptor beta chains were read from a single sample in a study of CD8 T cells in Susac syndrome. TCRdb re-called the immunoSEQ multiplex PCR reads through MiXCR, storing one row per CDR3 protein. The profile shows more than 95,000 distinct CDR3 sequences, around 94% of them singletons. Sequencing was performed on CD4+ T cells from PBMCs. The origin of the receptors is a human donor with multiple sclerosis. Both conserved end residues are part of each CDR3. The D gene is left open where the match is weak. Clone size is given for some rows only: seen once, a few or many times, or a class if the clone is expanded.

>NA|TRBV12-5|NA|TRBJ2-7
TGTGCTAGTGGTATCTATGCCCCGGACGGCGAGCAGTACTTC
CASGIYAPDGEQYF
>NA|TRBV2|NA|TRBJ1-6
TGTGCCAGCAGTGAAGAAGCAGGGAAGGGTAATTCACCCCTCCACTTT
CASSEEAGKGNSPLHF
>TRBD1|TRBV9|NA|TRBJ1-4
TGTGCCAGCAGCGCTCGGACAGGGGGTAGGAAAGAAAAACTGTTTTTT
CASSARTGGRKEKLFF
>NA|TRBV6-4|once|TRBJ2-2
TGTGCCAGCAGTGTGTTGAGGGACACCGGGGAGCTGTTTTTT
CASSVLRDTGELFF
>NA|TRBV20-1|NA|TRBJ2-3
TGCAGTGCTAGACCCCCGAGGGGCACAGATACGCAGTATTTT
CSARPPRGTDTQYF
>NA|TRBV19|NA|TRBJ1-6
TGTGCCAGTAGTATCTCGGGACAACGGGATTCACCCCTCCACTTT
CASSISGQRDSPLHF
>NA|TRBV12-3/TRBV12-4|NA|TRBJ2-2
TGTGCCAGCAGTTTACGAGGGGAGCTGTTTTTT
CASSLRGELFF
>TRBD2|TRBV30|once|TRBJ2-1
TGTGCCTGGAGTGTATCTAGGACTAGCGGAGCGATGGAGTTCTTC
CAWSVSRTSGAMEFF
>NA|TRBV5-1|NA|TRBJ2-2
TGCGCCAGCAGCTTGGGCCAACCAGGGGAGCTGTTTTTT
CASSLGQPGELFF
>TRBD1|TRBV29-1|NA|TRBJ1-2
TGCAGCGTTGTCAGGGGGAATGGCTACACCTTC
CSVVRGNGYTF
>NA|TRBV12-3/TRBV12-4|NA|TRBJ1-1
TGTGCCAGCATCCACAGGGAGAACACTGAAGCTTTCTTT
CASIHRENTEAFF
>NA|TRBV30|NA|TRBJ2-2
TGTGCCTGGAGTGTATGGCGGGGGCGATATCCTTCCGGGGAGCTGTTTTTT
CAWSVWRGRYPSGELFF
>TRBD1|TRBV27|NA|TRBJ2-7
TGTGCCAGCAGTTTACGACAGGGGGCCCTCGAGCAGTACTTC
CASSLRQGALEQYF
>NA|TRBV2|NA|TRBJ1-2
TGTGCCAGCAGAGTGGGGAGCCATGGCTACACCTTC
CASRVGSHGYTF
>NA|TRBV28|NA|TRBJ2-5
TGTGCCAGCAGAACCCCCGGGAGAACCCAGTACTTC
CASRTPGRTQYF
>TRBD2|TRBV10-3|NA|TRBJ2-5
TGTGCCATCAGCCCTGGACTAGCGGGGGAGACCCAGTACTTC
CAISPGLAGETQYF
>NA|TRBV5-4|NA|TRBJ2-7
TGTGCCAGCAGCTTTAAGGGGCCACCCTACGAGCAGTACTTC
CASSFKGPPYEQYF
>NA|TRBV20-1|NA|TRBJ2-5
TGCAGCGCTAGAGATCGGGTGACCCAGTACTTC
CSARDRVTQYF
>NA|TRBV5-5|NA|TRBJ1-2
TGTGCCAGCAGCCCTACCTCCTCGGTAGGCTACACCTTC
CASSPTSSVGYTF
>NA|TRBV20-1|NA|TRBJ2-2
TGCAGTGCGAGGGGGGAGAACACCGGGGAGCTGTTTTTT
CSARGENTGELFF
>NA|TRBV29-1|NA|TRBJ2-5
TGCAGCGTAGGGCCCAGAGAGACCCAGTACTTC
CSVGPRETQYF
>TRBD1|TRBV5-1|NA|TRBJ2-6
TGCGCCAGCAGCCTGAGACAGGGGGCTTTGTCGGCGGCTGGGGCCAACGTCCTGACTTTC
CASSLRQGALSAAGANVLTF
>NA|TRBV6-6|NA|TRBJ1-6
TGTGCCAGCAGTTATTCCGAGGAGACTTCACCCCTCCACTTT
CASSYSEETSPLHF
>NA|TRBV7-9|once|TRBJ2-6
TGTGCCAGCAGCTTTTCCTGGGGCACTGGGGCCAACGTCCTGACTTTC
CASSFSWGTGANVLTF
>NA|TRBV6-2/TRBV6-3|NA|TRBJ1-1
TGTGCCAGCAGCGACCGACGAGCTTTCTTT
CASSDRRAFF
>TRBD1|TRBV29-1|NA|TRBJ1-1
TGCAGCGTAACCGGGACAGGTGGAGCGAACACTGAAGCTTTCTTT
CSVTGTGGANTEAFF
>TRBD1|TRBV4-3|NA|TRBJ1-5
TGCGCCAGCAGCCAAGATGTAGGACAGGGTGTTCAGCCCCAGCATTTT
CASSQDVGQGVQPQHF
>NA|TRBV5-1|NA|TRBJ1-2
TGCGCCAGCAGCTTGGGCTACCGGGACGGCCAATATGGCTACACCTTC
CASSLGYRDGQYGYTF
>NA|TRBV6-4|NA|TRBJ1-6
TGTGCCAGCAGCCCCCAGTATGGGAATTCACCCCTCCACTTT
CASSPQYGNSPLHF
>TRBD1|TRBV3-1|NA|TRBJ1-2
TGTGCCAGCAGCCCAACCCGACAGGGAAACTATGGCTACACCTTC
CASSPTRQGNYGYTF
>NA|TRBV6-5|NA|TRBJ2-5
TGTGCCAGCCGAAAATTAGGGCCGTTTGGAACCCAGTACTTC
CASRKLGPFGTQYF
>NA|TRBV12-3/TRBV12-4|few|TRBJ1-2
TGTGCCAGCAGTTTGGCGAGCTATGGCTACACCTTC
CASSLASYGYTF
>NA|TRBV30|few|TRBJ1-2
TGTGCCTGGTCTAAAGGCAGAGACTATGGCTACACCTTC
CAWSKGRDYGYTF
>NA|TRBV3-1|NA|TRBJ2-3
TGTGCCAGCAGCCAAACCGTCGAGTCAGATACGCAGTATTTT
CASSQTVESDTQYF
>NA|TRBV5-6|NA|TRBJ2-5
TGTGCCAGCAGCTTGGAGGGGCCTACTCGGGTGGAGACCCAGTACTTC
CASSLEGPTRVETQYF
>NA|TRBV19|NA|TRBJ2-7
TGTGCCAGTAGACTAGTAGGGTCCTCCTACGAGCAGTACTTC
CASRLVGSSYEQYF
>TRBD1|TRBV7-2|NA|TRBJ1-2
TGTGCCAGCAGCTTAAACCGACAGGGCCATGGCTACACCTTC
CASSLNRQGHGYTF